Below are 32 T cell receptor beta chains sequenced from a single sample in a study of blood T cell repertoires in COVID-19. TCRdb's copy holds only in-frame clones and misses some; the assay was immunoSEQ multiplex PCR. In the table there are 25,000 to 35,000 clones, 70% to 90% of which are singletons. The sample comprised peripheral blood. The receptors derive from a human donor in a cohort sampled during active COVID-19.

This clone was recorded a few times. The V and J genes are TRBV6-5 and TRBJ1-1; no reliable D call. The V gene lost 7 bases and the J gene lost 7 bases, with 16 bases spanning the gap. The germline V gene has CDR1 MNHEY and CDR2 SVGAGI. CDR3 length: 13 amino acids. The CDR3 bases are TGTGCCAGCATGAGGGTTCGTATTGGTGAAGCTTTCTTT. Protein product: CASMRVRIGEAFF.

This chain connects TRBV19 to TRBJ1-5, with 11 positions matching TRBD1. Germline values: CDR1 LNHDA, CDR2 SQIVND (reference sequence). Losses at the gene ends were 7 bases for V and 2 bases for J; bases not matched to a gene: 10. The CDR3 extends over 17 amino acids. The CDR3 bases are TGTGCCAGTATCCCAGGACAGGGGGCGGTCGGCAATCAGCCCCAGCATTTT. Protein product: CASIPGQGAVGNQPQHF.

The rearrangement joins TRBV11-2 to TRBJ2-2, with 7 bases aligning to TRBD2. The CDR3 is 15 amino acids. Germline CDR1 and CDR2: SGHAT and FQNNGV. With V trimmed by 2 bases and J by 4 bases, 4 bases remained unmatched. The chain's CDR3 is CASSLRLASTGELFF. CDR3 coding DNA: TGTGCCAGCAGCTTACGACTAGCTAGCACCGGGGAGCTGTTTTTT.

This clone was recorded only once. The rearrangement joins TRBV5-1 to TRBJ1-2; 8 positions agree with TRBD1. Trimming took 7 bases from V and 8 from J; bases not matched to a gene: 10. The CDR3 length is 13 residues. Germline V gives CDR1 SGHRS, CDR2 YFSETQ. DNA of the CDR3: TGCGCCAGCTCGATGGCCAGGGGGCACGGCTACACCTTC. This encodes CASSMARGHGYTF.

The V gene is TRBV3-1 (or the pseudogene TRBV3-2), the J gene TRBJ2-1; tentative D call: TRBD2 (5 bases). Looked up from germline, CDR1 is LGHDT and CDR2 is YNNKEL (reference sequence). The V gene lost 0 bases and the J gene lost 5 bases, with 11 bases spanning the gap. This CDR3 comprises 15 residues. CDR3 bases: TGTGCCAGCAGCCAAGATCGGGGTGAACACAATGAGCAGTTCTTC. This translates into CASSQDRGEHNEQFF.

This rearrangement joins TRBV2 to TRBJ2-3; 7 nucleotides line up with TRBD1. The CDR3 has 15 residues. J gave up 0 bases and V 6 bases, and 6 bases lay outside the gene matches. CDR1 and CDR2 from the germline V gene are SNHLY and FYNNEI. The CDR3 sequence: CASSAGTASTDTQYF. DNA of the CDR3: TGTGCCAGCAGCGCAGGGACAGCTAGCACAGATACGCAGTATTTT. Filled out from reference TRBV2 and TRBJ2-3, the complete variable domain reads EPEVTQTPSHQVTQMGQEVILRCVPISNHLYFYWYRQILGQKVEFLVSFYNNEISEKSEIFDDQFSVERPDGSNFTLKIRSTKLEDSAMYFCASSAGTASTDTQYFGPGTRLTVL.

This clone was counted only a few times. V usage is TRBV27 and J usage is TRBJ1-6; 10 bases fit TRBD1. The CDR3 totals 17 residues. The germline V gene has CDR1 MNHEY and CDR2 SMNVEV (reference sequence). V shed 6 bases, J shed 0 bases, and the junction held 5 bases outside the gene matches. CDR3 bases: TGTGCCAGCAGGCGGGACAGGGGAGGCTCCTATAATTCACCCCTCCACTTT. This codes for CASRRDRGGSYNSPLHF.

The CDR3 nucleotides are TGTGCCAGCAGCCAGACAGGGAACACTGAAGCTTTCTTT. It translates to CASSQTGNTEAFF. The V gene is TRBV3-1 (or the pseudogene TRBV3-2), the J gene TRBJ1-1, with a weak D call TRBD1 (6 bases). Per germline, CDR1 LGHDT and CDR2 YNNKEL (reference sequence). The CDR3 is made up of 13 amino acids. Trimming cost V 3 bases and J 1 base, with 6 bases left between them.

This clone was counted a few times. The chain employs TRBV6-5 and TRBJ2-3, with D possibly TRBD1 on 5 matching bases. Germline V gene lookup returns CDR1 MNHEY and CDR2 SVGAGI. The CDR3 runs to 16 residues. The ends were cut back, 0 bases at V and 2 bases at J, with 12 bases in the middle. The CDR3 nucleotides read TGTGCCAGCAGTTACTCCTCAGGGTTTACCACAGATACGCAGTATTTT. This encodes CASSYSSGFTTDTQYF.

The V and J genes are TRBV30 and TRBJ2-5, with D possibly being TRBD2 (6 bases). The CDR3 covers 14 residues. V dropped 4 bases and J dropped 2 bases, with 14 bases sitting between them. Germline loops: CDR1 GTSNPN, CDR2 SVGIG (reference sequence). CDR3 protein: CAWTAIGTQETQYF. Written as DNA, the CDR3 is TGTGCCTGGACCGCGATAGGGACTCAAGAGACCCAGTACTTC.

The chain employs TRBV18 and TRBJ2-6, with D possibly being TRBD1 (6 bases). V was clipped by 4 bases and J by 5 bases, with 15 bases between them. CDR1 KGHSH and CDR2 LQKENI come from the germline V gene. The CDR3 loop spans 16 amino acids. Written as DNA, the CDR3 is TGTGCCAGCTCACTAGGACAGTCTCTTTGGGCCAACGTCCTGACTTTC. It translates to CASSLGQSLWANVLTF.

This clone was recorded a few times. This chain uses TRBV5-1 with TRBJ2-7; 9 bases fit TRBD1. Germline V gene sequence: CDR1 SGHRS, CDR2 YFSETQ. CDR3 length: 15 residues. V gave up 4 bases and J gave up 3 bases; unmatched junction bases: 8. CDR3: CASSRGQGVNYEQYF. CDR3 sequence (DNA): TGCGCCAGCAGCCGGGGACAGGGAGTTAACTACGAGCAGTACTTC.

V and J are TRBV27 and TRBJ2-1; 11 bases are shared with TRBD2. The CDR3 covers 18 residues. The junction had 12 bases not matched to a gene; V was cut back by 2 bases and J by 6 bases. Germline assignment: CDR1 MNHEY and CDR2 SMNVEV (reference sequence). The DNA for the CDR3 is TGTGCCAGCAGTTTAAGGCTAGCGGGGGGCCTACGGGTCAATGAGCAGTTCTTC. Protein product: CASSLRLAGGLRVNEQFF.

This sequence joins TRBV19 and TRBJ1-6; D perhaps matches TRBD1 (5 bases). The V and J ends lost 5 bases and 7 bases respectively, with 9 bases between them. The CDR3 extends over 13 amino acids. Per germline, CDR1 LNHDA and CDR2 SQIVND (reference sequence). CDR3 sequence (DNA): TGTGCCAGTAGTGCCCGACAGAATTCACCCCTCCACTTT. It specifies CASSARQNSPLHF.

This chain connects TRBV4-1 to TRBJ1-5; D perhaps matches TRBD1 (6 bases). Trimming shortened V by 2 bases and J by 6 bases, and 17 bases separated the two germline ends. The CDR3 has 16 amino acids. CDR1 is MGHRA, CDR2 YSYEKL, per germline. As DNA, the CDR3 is TGCGCCAGCAGCCAAACAGGTCCAACAGGGTCTCAGCCCCAGCATTTT. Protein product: CASSQTGPTGSQPQHF.

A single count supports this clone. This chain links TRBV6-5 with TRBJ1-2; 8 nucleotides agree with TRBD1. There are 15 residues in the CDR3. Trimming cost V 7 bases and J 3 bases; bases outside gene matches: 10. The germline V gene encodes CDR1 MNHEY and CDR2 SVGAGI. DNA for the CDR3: TGTGCCAGCACCTCCCCGGGACAGGAATACTATGGCTACACCTTC. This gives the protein CASTSPGQEYYGYTF.

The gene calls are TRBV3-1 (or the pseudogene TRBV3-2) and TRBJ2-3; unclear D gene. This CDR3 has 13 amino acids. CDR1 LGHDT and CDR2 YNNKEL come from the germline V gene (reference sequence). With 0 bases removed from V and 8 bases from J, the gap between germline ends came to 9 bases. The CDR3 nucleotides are TGTGCCAGCAGCCAAGACTGGGCCGGTACGCAGTATTTT. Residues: CASSQDWAGTQYF.

This chain's CDR3 is CASSSRGGYEQFF. The DNA for the CDR3 is TGCGCCAGCAGCTCGCGCGGGGGGTATGAGCAGTTCTTC. This chain connects TRBV5-1 to TRBJ2-1, with 8 bases fitting TRBD2. With V trimmed by 3 bases and J by 8 bases, 4 bases remained unmatched. The CDR3 extends over 13 amino acids. Germline lookup yields CDR1 SGHRS and CDR2 YFSETQ.

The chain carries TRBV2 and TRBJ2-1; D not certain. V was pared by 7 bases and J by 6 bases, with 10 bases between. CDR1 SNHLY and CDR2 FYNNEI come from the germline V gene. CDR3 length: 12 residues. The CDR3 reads CASNPPFNEQFF. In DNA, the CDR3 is TGTGCCAGCAATCCCCCCTTCAATGAGCAGTTCTTC.

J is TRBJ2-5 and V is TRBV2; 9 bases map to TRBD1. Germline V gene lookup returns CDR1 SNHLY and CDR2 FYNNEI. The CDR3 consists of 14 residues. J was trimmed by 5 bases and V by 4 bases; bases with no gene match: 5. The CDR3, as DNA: TGTGCCAGCAGTGGAAGGACAGGGGTGGAGACCCAGTACTTC. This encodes CASSGRTGVETQYF.

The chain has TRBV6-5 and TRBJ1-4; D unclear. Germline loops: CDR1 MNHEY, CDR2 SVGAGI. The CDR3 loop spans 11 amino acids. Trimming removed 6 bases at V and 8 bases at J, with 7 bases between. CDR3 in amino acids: CASRSKEKLFF. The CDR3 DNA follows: TGTGCCAGCAGGAGCAAGGAAAAACTGTTTTTT.

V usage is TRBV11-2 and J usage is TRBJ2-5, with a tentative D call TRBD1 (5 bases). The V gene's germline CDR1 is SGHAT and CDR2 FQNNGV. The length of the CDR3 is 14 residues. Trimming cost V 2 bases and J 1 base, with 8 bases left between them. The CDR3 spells CASSLRGSQETQYF. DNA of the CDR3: TGTGCCAGCAGCTTAAGGGGCTCCCAAGAGACCCAGTACTTC. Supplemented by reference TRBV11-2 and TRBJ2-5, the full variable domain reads EAGVAQSPRYKIIEKRQSVAFWCNPISGHATLYWYQQILGQGPKLLIQFQNNGVVDDSQLPKDRFSAERLKGVDSTLKIQPAKLEDSAVYLCASSLRGSQETQYFGPGTRLLVL.

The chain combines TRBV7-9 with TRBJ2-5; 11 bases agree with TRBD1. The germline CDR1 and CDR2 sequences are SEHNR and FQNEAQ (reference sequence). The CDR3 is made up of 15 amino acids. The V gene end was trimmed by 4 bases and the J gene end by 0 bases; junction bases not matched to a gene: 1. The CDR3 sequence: CASSWGQGDQETQYF. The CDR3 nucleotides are TGTGCCAGCAGCTGGGGACAGGGGGACCAAGAGACCCAGTACTTC.

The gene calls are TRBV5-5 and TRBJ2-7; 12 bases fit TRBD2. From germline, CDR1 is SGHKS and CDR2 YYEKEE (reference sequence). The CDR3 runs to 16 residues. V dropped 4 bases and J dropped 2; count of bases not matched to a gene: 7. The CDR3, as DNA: TGTGCCAGCAGCGCGAGGACTAGCGGGGAGACCTACGAGCAGTACTTC. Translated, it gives CASSARTSGETYEQYF.

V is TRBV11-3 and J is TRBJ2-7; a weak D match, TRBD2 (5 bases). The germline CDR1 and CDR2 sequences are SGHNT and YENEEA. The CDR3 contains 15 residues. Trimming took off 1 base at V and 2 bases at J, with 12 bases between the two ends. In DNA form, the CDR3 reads TGTGCCAGCAGCTTAGGACCCTACGGGGCCTACGAGCAGTACTTC. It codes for CASSLGPYGAYEQYF.

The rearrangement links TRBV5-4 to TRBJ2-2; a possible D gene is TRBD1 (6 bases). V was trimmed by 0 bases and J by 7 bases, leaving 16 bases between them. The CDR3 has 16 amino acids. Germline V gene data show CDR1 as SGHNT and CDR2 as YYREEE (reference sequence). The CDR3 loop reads CASSLGRGGAGGELFF. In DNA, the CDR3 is TGTGCCAGCAGCTTGGGCAGGGGTGGGGCCGGCGGGGAGCTGTTTTTT.

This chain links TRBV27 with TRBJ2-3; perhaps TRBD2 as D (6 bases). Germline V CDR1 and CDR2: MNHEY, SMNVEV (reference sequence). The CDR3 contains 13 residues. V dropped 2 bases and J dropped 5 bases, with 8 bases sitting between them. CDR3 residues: CASSLLARDTQYF. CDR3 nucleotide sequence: TGTGCCAGCAGTTTACTAGCGAGAGATACGCAGTATTTT.

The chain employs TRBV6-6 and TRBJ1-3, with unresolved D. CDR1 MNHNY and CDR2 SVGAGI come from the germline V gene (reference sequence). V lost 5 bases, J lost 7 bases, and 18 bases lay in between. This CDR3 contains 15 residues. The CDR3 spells CASSPTGILWNTIYF. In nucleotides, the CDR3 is TGTGCCAGCAGTCCGACGGGGATCCTCTGGAACACCATATATTTT.

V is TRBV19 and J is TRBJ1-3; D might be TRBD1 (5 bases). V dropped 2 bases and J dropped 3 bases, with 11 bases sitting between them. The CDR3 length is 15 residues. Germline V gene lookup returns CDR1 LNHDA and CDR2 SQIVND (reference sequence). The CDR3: CASSISAGNGNTIYF. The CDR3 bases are TGTGCCAGTAGTATATCAGCAGGGAATGGAAACACCATATATTTT.

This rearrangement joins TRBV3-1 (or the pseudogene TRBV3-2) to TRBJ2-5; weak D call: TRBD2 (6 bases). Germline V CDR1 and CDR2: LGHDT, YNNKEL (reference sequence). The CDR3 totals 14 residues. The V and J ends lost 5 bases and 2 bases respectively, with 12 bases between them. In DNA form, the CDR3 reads TGTGCCAGCAGCTCTTGGGGGGAACAAGAGACCCAGTACTTC. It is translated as CASSSWGEQETQYF.

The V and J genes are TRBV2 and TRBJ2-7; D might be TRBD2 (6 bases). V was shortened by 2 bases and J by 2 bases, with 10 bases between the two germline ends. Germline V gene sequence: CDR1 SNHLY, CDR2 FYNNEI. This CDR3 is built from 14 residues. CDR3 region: CASSEIRTTYEQYF. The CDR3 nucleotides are TGTGCCAGCAGTGAAATTAGGACTACCTACGAGCAGTACTTC.

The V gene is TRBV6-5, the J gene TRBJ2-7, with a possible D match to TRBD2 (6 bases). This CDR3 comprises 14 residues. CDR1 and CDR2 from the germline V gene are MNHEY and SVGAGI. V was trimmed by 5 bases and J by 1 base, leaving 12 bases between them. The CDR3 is CASSPTGSSYEQYF. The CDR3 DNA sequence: TGTGCCAGCAGTCCAACCGGGAGTTCCTACGAGCAGTACTTC.